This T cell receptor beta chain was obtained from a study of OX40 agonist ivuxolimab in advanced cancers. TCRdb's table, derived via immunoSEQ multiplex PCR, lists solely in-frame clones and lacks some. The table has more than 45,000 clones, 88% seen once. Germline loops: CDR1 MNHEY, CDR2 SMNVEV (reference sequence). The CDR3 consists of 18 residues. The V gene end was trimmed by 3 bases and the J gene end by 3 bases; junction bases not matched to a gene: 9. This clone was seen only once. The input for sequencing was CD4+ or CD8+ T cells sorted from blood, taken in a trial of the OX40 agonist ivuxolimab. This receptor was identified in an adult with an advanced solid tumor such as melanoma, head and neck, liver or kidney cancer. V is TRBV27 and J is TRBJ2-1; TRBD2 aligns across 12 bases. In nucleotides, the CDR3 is TGTGCCAGCAGTTTCAGGACTAGCGGGACCAGCAGCTACAATGAGCAGTTCTTC. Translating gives CASSFRTSGTSSYNEQFF.